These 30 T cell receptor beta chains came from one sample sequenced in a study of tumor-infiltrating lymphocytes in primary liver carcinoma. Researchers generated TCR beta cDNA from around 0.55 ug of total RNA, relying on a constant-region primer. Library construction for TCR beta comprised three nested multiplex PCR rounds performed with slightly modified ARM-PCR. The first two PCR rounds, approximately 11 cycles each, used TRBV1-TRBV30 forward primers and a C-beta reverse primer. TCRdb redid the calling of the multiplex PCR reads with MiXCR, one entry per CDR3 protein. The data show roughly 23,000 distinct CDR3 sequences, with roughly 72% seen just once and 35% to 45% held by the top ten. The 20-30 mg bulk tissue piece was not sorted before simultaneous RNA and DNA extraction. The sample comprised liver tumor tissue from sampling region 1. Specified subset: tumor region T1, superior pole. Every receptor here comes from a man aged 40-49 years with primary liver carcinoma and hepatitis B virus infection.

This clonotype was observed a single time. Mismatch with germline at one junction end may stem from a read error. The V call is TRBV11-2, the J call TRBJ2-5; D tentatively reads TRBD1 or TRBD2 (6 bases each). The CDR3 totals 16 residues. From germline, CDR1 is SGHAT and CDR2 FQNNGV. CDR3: CTRSLTAGDSGETQYF. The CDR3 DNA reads TGTACCAGGAGCTTAACAGCAGGGGACTCGGGGGAGACCCAGTACTTC.

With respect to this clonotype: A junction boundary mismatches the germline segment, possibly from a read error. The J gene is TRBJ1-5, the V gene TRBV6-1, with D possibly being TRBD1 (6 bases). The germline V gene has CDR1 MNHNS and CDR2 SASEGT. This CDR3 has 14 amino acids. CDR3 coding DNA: TGTGTCAGCAGTGAGGGGGGGTCGGATCAGTCCCAGCATTTT. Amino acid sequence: CVSSEGGSDQSQHF.

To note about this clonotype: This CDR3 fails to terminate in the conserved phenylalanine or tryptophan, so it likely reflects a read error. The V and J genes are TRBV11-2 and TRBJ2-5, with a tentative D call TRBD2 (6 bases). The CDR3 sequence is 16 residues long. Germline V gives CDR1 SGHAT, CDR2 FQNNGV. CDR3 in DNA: TGTGCCTGCAGCCAAAGTCCTGGCGGGGTGAAAGAGACCCAGTACTCC. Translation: CACSQSPGGVKETQYS.

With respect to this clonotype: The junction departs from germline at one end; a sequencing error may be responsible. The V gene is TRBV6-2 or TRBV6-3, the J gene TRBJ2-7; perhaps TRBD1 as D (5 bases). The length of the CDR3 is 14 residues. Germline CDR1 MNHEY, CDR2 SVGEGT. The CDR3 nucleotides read TGTGCCAGCAGTCTGATGGTAGGGGCCTACGAGCAGTATTTC. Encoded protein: CASSLMVGAYEQYF.

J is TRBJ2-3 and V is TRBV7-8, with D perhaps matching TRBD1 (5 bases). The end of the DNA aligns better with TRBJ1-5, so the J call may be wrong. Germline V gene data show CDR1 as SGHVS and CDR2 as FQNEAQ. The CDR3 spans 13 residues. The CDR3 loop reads CASRGVDEDTQHF. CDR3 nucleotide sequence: TGTGCAAGCCGGGGGGTGGACGAGGATACGCAGCATTTT.

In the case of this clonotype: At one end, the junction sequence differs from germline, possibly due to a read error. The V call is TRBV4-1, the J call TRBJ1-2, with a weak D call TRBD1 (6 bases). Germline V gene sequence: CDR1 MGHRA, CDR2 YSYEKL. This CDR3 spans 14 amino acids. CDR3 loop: CATSQGDRIYGYTF. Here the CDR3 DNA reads TGCGCCACCAGCCAAGGAGACAGGATCTATGGCTACACCTTC.

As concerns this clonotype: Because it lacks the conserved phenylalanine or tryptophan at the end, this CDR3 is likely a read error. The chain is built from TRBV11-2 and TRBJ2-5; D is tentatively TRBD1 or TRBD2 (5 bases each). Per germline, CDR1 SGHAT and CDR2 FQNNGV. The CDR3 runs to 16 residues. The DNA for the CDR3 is TGTGCCAACAGCTTAACAGCAAGGGGCTCGGGGGAGACCCAGTACTAC. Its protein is CANSLTARGSGETQYY.

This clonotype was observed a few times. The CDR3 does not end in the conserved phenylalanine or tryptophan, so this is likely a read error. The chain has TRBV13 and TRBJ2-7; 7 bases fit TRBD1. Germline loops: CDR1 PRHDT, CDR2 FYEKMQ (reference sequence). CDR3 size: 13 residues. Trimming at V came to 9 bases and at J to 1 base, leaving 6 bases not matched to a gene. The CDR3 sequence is CASSLGQSYEQYS. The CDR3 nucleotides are TGTGCCAGTAGCCTGGGACAGTCCTACGAGCAGTACTCC.

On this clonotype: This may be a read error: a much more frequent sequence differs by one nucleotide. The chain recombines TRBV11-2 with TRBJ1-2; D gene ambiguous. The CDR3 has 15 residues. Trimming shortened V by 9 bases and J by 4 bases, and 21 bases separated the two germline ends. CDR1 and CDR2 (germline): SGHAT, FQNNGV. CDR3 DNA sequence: TGTGCCAGTAGCATAGAAGGCAGTTCCCTCTATGGCTACACCTTC. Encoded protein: CASSIEGSSLYGYTF.

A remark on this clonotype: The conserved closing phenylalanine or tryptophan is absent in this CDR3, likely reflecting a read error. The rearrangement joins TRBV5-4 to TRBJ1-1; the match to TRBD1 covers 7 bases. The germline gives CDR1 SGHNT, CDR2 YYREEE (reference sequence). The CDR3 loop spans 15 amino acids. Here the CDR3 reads CASNLTGSKNTEAFY. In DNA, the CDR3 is TGCGCCAGCAACTTGACAGGGTCGAAGAACACTGAAGCTTTCTAT.

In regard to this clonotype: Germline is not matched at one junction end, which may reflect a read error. CDR3 region: CTSSQTPGGWKETQYF. DNA of the CDR3: TGTACCAGCAGCCAAACTCCAGGAGGGTGGAAAGAGACCCAGTACTTC. J is TRBJ2-5 and V is TRBV11-2; D is perhaps TRBD2 (6 bases). Germline V CDR1 and CDR2: SGHAT, FQNNGV. The length of the CDR3 is 16 residues.

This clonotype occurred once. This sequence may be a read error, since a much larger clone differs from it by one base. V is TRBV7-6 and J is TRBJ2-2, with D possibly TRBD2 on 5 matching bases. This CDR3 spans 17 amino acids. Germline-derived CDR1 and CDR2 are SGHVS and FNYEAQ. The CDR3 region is CASSLESQPLLTGKLFF. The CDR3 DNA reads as TGTGCCAGCAGCTTAGAGTCCCAGCCGCTCCTCACCGGGAAGCTGTTTTTT.

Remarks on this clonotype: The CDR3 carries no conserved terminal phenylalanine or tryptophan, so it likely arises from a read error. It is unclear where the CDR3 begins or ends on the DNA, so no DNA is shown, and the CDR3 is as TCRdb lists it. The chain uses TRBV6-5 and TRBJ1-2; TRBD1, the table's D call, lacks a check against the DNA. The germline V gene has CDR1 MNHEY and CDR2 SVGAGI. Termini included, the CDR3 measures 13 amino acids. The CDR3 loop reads CANRYDRGRGYTL.

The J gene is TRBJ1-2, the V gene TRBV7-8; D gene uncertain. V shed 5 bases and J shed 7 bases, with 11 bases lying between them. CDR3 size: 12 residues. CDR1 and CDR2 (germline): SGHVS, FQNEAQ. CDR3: CASSTFDFGYTF. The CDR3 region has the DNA TGTGCCAGCAGCACTTTCGACTTTGGCTACACCTTC.

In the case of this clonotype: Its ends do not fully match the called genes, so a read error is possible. CDR3 in DNA: TGTGCCAGCAGCCAAACTCCTGGTGGGGTGAAAGAGACACAGCACTTC. Translated, it gives CASSQTPGGVKETQHF. The chain couples TRBV11-2 to TRBJ2-5, with D uncertain. The CDR3 contains 16 residues. Germline assignment: CDR1 SGHAT and CDR2 FQNNGV.

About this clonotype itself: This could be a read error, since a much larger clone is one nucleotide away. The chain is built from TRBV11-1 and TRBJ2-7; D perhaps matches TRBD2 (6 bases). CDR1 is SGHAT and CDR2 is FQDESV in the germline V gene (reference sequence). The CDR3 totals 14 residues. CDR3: CAGSLCGTSYEQYF. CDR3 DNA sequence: TGTGCCGGCAGCCTTTGCGGGACCTCCTACGAGCAGTACTTC.

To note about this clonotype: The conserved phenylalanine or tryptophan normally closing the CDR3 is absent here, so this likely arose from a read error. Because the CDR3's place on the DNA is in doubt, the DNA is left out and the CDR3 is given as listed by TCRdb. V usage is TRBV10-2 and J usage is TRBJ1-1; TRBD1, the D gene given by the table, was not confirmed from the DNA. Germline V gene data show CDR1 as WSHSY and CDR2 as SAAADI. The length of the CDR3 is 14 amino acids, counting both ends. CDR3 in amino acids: CASRDGGANTEVFS.

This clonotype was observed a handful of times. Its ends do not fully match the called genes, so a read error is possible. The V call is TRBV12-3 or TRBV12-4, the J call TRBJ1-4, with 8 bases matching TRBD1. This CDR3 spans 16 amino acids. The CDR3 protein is CASSLQGERVNERLLF. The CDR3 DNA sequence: TGTGCCAGCAGTCTACAGGGGGAACGCGTGAATGAAAGACTGCTTTTT.

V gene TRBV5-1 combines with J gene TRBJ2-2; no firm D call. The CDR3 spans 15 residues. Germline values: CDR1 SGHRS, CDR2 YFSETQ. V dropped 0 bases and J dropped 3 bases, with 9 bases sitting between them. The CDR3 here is CASSLDTRHTGELFF. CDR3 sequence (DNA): TGCGCCAGCAGCTTGGACACCCGACACACCGGGGAGCTGTTTTTT.

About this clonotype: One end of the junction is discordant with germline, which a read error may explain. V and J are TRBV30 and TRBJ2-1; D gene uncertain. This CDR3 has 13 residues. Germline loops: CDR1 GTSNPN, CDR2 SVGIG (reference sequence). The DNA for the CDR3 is TGTGCCTGGACTCCAGCAACTTACAATGAGCACTTCTTC. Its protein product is CAWTPATYNEHFF.

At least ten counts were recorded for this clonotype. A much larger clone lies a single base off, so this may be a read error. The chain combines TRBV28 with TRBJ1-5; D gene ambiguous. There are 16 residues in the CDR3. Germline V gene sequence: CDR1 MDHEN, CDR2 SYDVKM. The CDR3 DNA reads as TGTGCCGGCAGTTTACGTCCCGGCAGGTCGCTGTCGCCCCAGCATTTT. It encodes CAGSLRPGRSLSPQHF.

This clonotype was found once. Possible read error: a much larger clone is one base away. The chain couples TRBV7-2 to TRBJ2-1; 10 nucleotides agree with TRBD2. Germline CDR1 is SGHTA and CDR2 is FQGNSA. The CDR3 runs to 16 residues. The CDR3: CANSLAVLAGAGEQFF. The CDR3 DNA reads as TGTGCCAACAGCTTAGCGGTCCTAGCGGGAGCGGGTGAGCAGTTCTTC.

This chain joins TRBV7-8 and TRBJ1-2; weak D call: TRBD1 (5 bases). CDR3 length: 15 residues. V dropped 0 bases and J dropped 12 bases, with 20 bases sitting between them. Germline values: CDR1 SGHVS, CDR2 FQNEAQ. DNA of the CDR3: TGTGCCAGCAGCTTAGCGCGAGCAGGGCGCGGAGGCCACACCTTC. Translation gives CASSLARAGRGGHTF. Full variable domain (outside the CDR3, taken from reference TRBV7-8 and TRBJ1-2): GAGVSQSPRYKVAKRGQDVALRCDPISGHVSLFWYQQALGQGPEFLTYFQNEAQLDKSGLPSDRFFAERPEGSVSTLKIQRTQQEDSAVYLCASSLARAGRGGHTFGSGTRLTVV.

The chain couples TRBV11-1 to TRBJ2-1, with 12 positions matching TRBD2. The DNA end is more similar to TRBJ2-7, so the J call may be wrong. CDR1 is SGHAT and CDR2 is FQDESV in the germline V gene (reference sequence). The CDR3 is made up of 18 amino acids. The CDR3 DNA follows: TGTGCCAGCAGCTTAAGGGCACTAGCGGGAGGTTCCTACAATAAGCAGTACTTC. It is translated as CASSLRALAGGSYNKQYF.

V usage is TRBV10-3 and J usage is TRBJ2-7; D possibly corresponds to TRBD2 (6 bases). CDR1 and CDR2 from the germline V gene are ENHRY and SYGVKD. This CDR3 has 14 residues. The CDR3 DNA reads TGTGCCATCAGTGACTCCCGGGGTTTCGGGGAGGAGTATGTC. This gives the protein CAISDSRGFGEEYV.

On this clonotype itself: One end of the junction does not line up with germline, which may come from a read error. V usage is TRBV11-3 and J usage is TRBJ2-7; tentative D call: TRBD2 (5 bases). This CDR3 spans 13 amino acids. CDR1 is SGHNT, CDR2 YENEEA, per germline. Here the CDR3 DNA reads TGCGCCAACAGCTTAACAGCCAGCGGCGAGCAGTACTTC. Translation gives CANSLTASGEQYF.

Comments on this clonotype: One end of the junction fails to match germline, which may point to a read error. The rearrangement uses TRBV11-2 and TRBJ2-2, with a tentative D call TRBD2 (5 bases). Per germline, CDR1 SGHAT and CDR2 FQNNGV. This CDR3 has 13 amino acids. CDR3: CASSLDRAGELFF. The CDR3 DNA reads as TGTGCCAGCAGCTTAGATAGGGCTGGGGAGCTGTTTTTC.

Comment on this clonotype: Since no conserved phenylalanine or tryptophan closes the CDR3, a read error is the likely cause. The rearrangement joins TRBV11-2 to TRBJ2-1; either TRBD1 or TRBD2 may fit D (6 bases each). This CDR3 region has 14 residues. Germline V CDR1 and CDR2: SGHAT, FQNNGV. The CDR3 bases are TGTGCCAACAGCTCAGATCGGGGGCCGGATGAGCAGTTCTTG. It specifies CANSSDRGPDEQFL.

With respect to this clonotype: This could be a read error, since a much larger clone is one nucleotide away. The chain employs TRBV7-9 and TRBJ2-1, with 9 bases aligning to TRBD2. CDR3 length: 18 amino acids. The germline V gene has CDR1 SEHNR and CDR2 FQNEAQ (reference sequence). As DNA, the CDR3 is TGTGCCAGGAGCTTAGCGGCTACTAGCGGGCCTGAGGGCGATGAGCAGTTCTTC. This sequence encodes CARSLAATSGPEGDEQFF.

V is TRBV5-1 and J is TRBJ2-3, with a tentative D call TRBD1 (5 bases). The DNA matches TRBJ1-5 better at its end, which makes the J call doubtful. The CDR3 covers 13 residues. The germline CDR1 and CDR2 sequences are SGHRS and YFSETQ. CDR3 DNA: TGCGCCAGCATAGGCGCAGGGCGAGATACGCAGCATTTT. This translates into CASIGAGRDTQHF.